One sample yielded the 4 T cell receptor beta chains listed below, sequenced in a study of T cells in localized non-small cell lung cancer. Method: immunoSEQ multiplex PCR; TCRdb's copy keeps in-frame clones and lacks some. The sample includes roughly 50,000 clones, about 80% of them seen just once. The sequenced sample was peripheral blood, obtained before any cancer treatment. These TCRs come from a female donor older than 55 with stage II squamous cell lung carcinoma.

This clone has just one count. In DNA, the CDR3 is TGTGCCAGTAGTATCTACTTACGAGGACTTAACAATGAGCAGTTCTTC. Its protein product is CASSIYLRGLNNEQFF. V gene TRBV19 combines with J gene TRBJ2-1, with D tentatively TRBD2 (5 bases). Germline-derived CDR1 and CDR2 are LNHDA and SQIVND (reference sequence). The ends were cut back, 3 bases at V and 5 bases at J, with 17 bases in the middle. The CDR3 contains 16 residues.

This clone has a single count. The chain couples TRBV7-6 to TRBJ1-2, with 7 nucleotides matching TRBD1. The V segment lost 5 bases and the J segment 0 bases; nucleotides outside the gene matches: 6. The length of the CDR3 is 15 residues. The germline CDR1 and CDR2 sequences are SGHVS and FNYEAQ. The CDR3 sequence: CASSPGTEANYGYTF. The CDR3 DNA sequence: TGTGCCAGCAGCCCCGGGACAGAGGCTAACTATGGCTACACCTTC.

This chain connects TRBV28 to TRBJ1-2; 8 positions match TRBD1. The CDR3 is made up of 15 amino acids. V was clipped by 2 bases and J by 3 bases; unmatched bases: 5. Germline CDR1 reads MDHEN; CDR2 reads SYDVKM. DNA for the CDR3: TGTGCCAGCAGTTTAGAGGCAGGGGGCCACTATGGCTACACCTTC. Protein sequence: CASSLEAGGHYGYTF.

The chain recombines TRBV4-1 with TRBJ2-3; D might be TRBD2 (5 bases). The ends were cut back, 0 bases at V and 0 bases at J, with 10 bases in the middle. Germline V gene lookup returns CDR1 MGHRA and CDR2 YSYEKL. The CDR3 covers 16 residues. Written as DNA, the CDR3 is TGCGCCAGCAGCCAAGATCCGGGATCTAGCACAGATACGCAGTATTTT. It is translated as CASSQDPGSSTDTQYF.